These 23 T cell receptor beta chains were sequenced from one sample in a study of breast tumors, draining lymph nodes, adjacent tissues. Samples came from axillary lymph nodes draining the breast cancer. One entry per CDR3 protein, called by TCRdb with MiXCR from the multiplex PCR reads. The sample consists of about 230,000 distinct CDR3 sequences, about 30% of them appearing once. The sample taken for sequencing was axillary lymph node tissue. These receptors were collected from a female donor with breast cancer. Some clones in this sample may be carry-over from other donors' samples.

This clonotype was seen only once. The chain couples TRBV18 to TRBJ1-4, with D hard to call. From germline, CDR1 is KGHSH and CDR2 LQKENI. V was cut by 2 bases and J by 3 bases, with 10 bases left in between. This CDR3 comprises 15 residues. The CDR3: CASSPELAANEKLFF. CDR3 bases: TGTGCCAGCTCACCAGAGCTTGCGGCTAATGAAAAACTGTTTTTT. Using reference TRBV18 and TRBJ1-4 for the parts outside the CDR3, the full variable domain is NAGVMQNPRHLVRRRGQEARLRCSPMKGHSHVYWYRQLPEEGLKFMVYLQKENIIDESGMPKERFSAEFPKEGPSILRIQQVVRGDSAAYFCASSPELAANEKLFFGSGTQLSVL.

A word on this clonotype: A much larger clone lies one base from this, so it may be a read error. DNA of the CDR3: TGTGCCAGCAGACCCCGCGGCCTCGCCGAAAAACTGTTTTTT. It translates to CASRPRGLAEKLFF. This sequence joins TRBV6-6 and TRBJ1-4, with D unclear. There are 14 residues in the CDR3. The germline V and J ends were trimmed by 6 bases and 8 bases, with 16 bases remaining between them. The germline CDR1 and CDR2 sequences are MNHNY and SVGAGI (reference sequence).

This clonotype was seen at least ten times. J is TRBJ2-3 and V is TRBV6-5; D unresolved. V gave up 5 bases and J gave up 0 bases, with 12 bases separating them. Germline values: CDR1 MNHEY, CDR2 SVGAGI. This CDR3 is built from 15 residues. CDR3 loop: CASSRTKISTDTQYF. CDR3 nucleotide sequence: TGTGCCAGCAGTCGAACTAAAATTAGCACAGATACGCAGTATTTT.

This clonotype has more than one count but fewer than ten. CDR3 DNA: TGTGCCAGCAGCGACGGGACTAGCGGGAGGAATGAGCAGTTCTTC. Translation: CASSDGTSGRNEQFF. The V gene is TRBV6-2 or TRBV6-3, the J gene TRBJ2-1; 15 positions match TRBD2. The CDR3 runs to 15 residues. Trimming at V came to 6 bases and at J to 7 bases, leaving 4 bases not matched to a gene. From germline, CDR1 is MNHEY and CDR2 SVGEGT.

The sample holds many counts of this clonotype. The rearrangement links TRBV7-2 to TRBJ1-5; D possibly corresponds to TRBD1 (6 bases). CDR1 is SGHTA, CDR2 FQGNSA, per germline. Deletions cut 4 bases from V and 0 bases from J, with 10 bases between. There are 15 residues in the CDR3. The CDR3 reads CASSSRTASNQPQHF. CDR3 nucleotides: TGTGCCAGCAGCTCACGGACAGCTAGCAATCAGCCCCAGCATTTT.

This clonotype was seen more than once but under ten times. This may be a read error: a much more frequent sequence differs by one nucleotide. The genes are TRBV6-1 and TRBJ2-1; D remains unclear. V was clipped by 7 bases and J by 0 bases, with 10 bases between them. The CDR3 runs 14 residues. Germline V gene data show CDR1 as MNHNS and CDR2 as SASEGT. The DNA of the CDR3 is TGTGCCAGCAAGCTGGGTAGCTCCTACAATGAGCAGTTCTTC. Translation: CASKLGSSYNEQFF.

Ten or more counts support this clonotype. This chain connects TRBV29-1 to TRBJ2-1; a possible D gene is TRBD1 (6 bases). The CDR3 is 17 residues long. The germline gives CDR1 SQVTM, CDR2 ANQGSEA. The germline V and J ends were trimmed by 5 bases and 5 bases, with 25 bases remaining between them. CDR3 DNA: TGCAGCGTTTGGCCCCCCGCTTTGGCTGGGGGCGACAATGAGCAGTTCTTC. Translated: CSVWPPALAGGDNEQFF.

This clonotype was recorded many times. This rearrangement joins TRBV20-1 to TRBJ2-7, with TRBD2 identical over 12 bases. The CDR3 spans 13 residues. V was clipped by 4 bases and J by 7 bases; unmatched bases: 5. Germline values: CDR1 DFQATT, CDR2 SNEGSKA (reference sequence). The CDR3 loop is CSANQGLAGEQYF. CDR3 coding DNA: TGCAGTGCTAACCAAGGACTAGCGGGGGAGCAGTACTTC.

This clonotype has at least ten counts. The V gene is TRBV5-1, the J gene TRBJ2-1; weak D call: TRBD2 (6 bases). Trimming cost V 6 bases and J 0 bases, with 13 bases left between them. The CDR3 has 15 residues. Germline CDR1 is SGHRS and CDR2 is YFSETQ. Written as DNA, the CDR3 is TGCGCCAGCACCCCGTCCGGGAGCTCCTACAATGAGCAGTTCTTC. Amino acids: CASTPSGSSYNEQFF.

The table lists this clonotype with many counts. The V call is TRBV7-3, the J call TRBJ2-1, with a possible D match to TRBD2 (9 bases). The CDR3 has 15 amino acids. Germline V CDR1 and CDR2: SGHTA, FQGTGA. V was clipped by 2 bases and J by 9 bases, with 17 bases between them. In DNA form, the CDR3 reads TGTGCCAGCAGCTTATACCTAGCGGGACAGGTTGAGCAGTTCTTC. Residues: CASSLYLAGQVEQFF.

This clonotype came up a few times. Being one base from a much bigger clone, this may be a read error. The chain combines TRBV5-6 with TRBJ2-7; D possibly matches TRBD1 or TRBD2 (5 bases each). This CDR3 contains 13 residues. The germline CDR1 and CDR2 sequences are SGHDT and YYEEEE. CDR3 in DNA: TGTGCCGGCAGCCCGGGGCCGTCCTACGAGCAGTACTTC. Translated, it gives CAGSPGPSYEQYF.

The gene calls are TRBV28 and TRBJ2-7; D is tentatively TRBD1 or TRBD2 (6 bases each). V lost 5 bases to trimming and J lost 6 bases, with 14 bases between them. Per germline, CDR1 MDHEN and CDR2 SYDVKM. CDR3 size: 13 residues. CDR3 amino acids: CASSPYGGLEQYF. DNA for the CDR3: TGTGCCAGCAGTCCCTATGGGGGGCTCGAGCAGTACTTC.

Ten or more counts support this clonotype. The chain couples TRBV7-2 to TRBJ2-1, with 7 nucleotides matching TRBD1. Germline CDR1 is SGHTA and CDR2 is FQGNSA. The CDR3 consists of 15 residues. Trimming took 5 bases from V and 8 from J; bases not matched to a gene: 12. CDR3 DNA sequence: TGTGCCAGCAGCGACAGGGTGGGTAGGGGCGATGAGCAGTTCTTC. It is translated as CASSDRVGRGDEQFF.

This clonotype was counted at least ten times. This chain links TRBV5-8 with TRBJ2-5; D unresolved. CDR3 size: 10 residues. V lost 5 bases to trimming and J lost 7 bases, with 6 bases between them. Per the germline V gene, CDR1 is SGHTS and CDR2 is YDEGEE. CDR3 in DNA: TGTGCCAGCAGTTTGTGGACCCAGTACTTC. Translation gives CASSLWTQYF.

This clonotype was counted between two and nine times. Just one base apart from a much larger clone, this may be a read error. The gene calls are TRBV6-5 and TRBJ1-2; a weak D match, TRBD1 (5 bases). The CDR3 is 17 residues long. The V gene's germline CDR1 is MNHEY and CDR2 SVGAGI. The CDR3 loop reads CANSLYSTGFENYGYTF. The CDR3, as DNA: TGTGCCAACAGTCTTTACTCTACAGGATTCGAGAACTATGGCTACACCTTC.

The chain is built from TRBV20-1 and TRBJ1-2, with TRBD1 matching over 9 bases. Trimming cost V 6 bases and J 7 bases; bases outside gene matches: 9. The germline CDR1 and CDR2 sequences are DFQATT and SNEGSKA (reference sequence). The CDR3 has 13 residues. The CDR3 spells CSARVGTGSGYTF. CDR3 DNA: TGCAGTGCACGGGTCGGGACAGGGTCTGGCTACACCTTC.

The table lists this clonotype with many counts. The V call is TRBV10-3, the J call TRBJ2-7; maybe TRBD1 (5 bases). Trimming pared 0 bases from V and 5 bases from J, leaving 14 bases between. Germline V CDR1 and CDR2: ENHRY, SYGVKD. This CDR3 has 15 amino acids. The CDR3: CAISESTVRAHEQYF. DNA of the CDR3: TGTGCCATCAGTGAGTCTACGGTCAGGGCCCACGAGCAGTACTTC.

This clonotype was seen repeatedly, ten times or more. The rearrangement uses TRBV7-9 and TRBJ2-7, with D hard to call. The CDR3 consists of 14 residues. The germline V gene has CDR1 SEHNR and CDR2 FQNEAQ (reference sequence). V was clipped by 0 bases and J by 0 bases, with 6 bases between them. The CDR3 DNA sequence: TGTGCCAGCAGCTTAGCGATAAGCTCCTACGAGCAGTACTTC. This gives the protein CASSLAISSYEQYF.

The chain couples TRBV25-1 to TRBJ1-5; 7 positions match TRBD1. The V gene's germline CDR1 is MGHDK and CDR2 SYGVNS. The CDR3 has 14 residues. The CDR3 DNA reads TGTGCTAGCCGATACAGGGGAGGCAATCAGCCCCAGCATTTT. This codes for CASRYRGGNQPQHF.

The CDR3 loop is CASSSGAEQFF. CDR3 DNA sequence: TGTGCCAGCAGCTCAGGTGCAGAGCAGTTCTTC. The rearrangement links TRBV13 to TRBJ2-1; no firm D call. Germline CDR1 PRHDT, CDR2 FYEKMQ (reference sequence). Trimming removed 4 bases from V and 10 bases from J, with 8 bases in between. The CDR3 runs 11 residues.

The rearrangement joins TRBV5-1 to TRBJ2-3; TRBD2 aligns across 10 bases. Looked up from germline, CDR1 is SGHRS and CDR2 is YFSETQ. V shed 3 bases and J 5 bases; nucleotides not matched to a gene: 15. CDR3 length equals 18 residues. The CDR3 protein is CASSSGLQASGSIDTQYF. The CDR3 DNA reads TGCGCCAGCAGCTCCGGACTACAGGCTAGCGGGAGTATAGATACGCAGTATTTT.

The genes are TRBV5-1 and TRBJ2-1; the D gene could be TRBD1 or TRBD2 (5 bases each). There are 16 residues in the CDR3. Germline CDR1 SGHRS, CDR2 YFSETQ. V lost 0 bases and J lost 6, with 16 bases in between. The CDR3 nucleotides are TGCGCCAGCAGCTTGGGATCCGGGACCCCCATCAATGAGCAGTTCTTC. Its translation: CASSLGSGTPINEQFF.

To note about this clonotype: The CDR3 end shows no conserved phenylalanine or tryptophan, and so a read error is likely. The CDR3 nucleotides read TGTGCCAGTAGTAGAGGACTATCTTACAATGAGCAGTTCCTC. It translates to CASSRGLSYNEQFL. This chain joins TRBV19 and TRBJ2-1; D may be TRBD2 (6 bases). V was trimmed by 4 bases and J by 4 bases, leaving 11 bases between them. There are 14 residues in the CDR3. CDR1 LNHDA and CDR2 SQIVND come from the germline V gene (reference sequence).